The clone carrying this T cell receptor (beta chain) was counted a single time. The germline gives CDR1 MNHEY, CDR2 SVGAGI. V gave up 5 bases and J gave up 7 bases; unmatched junction bases: 9. This CDR3 region has 15 residues. Using immunoSEQ multiplex PCR, the repertoire was profiled, and TCRdb retains in-frame clones only, with some absent. The profile shows 210,000 or so clones, around 90% of them singletons. The data are from a study of blood T cell repertoires in COVID-19. The receptor was derived from a man aged 25-45 years with acute or convalescent COVID-19. The specimen was peripheral blood. The chain links TRBV6-5 to TRBJ1-4, with 8 positions matching TRBD1. The CDR3 sequence: CASSQGAYGGEKLFF. The CDR3 nucleotides are TGTGCCAGCAGTCAGGGGGCCTACGGGGGTGAAAAACTGTTTTTT.